The rows below give T cell receptor beta chains drawn from one sample of a study of T-cell memory formation after mild COVID-19. Via MiXCR, TCRdb re-called the 5' RACE reads, giving one row per CDR3 protein. The sample lists over 500,000 distinct CDR3 sequences, about 18% seen once, with about 8.1% in the top ten. Material for sequencing was PBMCs or a T cell subset sorted from them (not recorded which). These receptors all come from an adult woman who had mild COVID-19 (a few samples of this study predate the infection). Cell type and time point are not known. CDR3s include the opening cysteine and the closing phenylalanine or tryptophan. Fields, in order: CDR3 length, clone size, J gene, V gene, D gene, CDR3 protein, CDR3 DNA. D genes are given only for firm matches. Part of the rows lack a size; the others show once, few, many or a class for expanded clones.

CDR3 length: 15; clone size: -; J gene: TRBJ2-6; V gene: TRBV5-1; D gene: -; CDR3 protein: CASSQQDSGANVLTF; CDR3 DNA: TGCGCCAGCAGCCAACAGGACTCTGGGGCCAACGTCCTGACTTTC
CDR3 length: 14; clone size: -; J gene: TRBJ1-1; V gene: TRBV7-3; D gene: -; CDR3 protein: CASSLGGEGAEAFF; CDR3 DNA: TGTGCCAGCAGCTTGGGAGGGGAAGGGGCTGAAGCTTTCTTT
CDR3 length: 16; clone size: -; J gene: TRBJ2-2; V gene: TRBV7-6; D gene: -; CDR3 protein: CASSLALGLDTGELFF; CDR3 DNA: TGTGCCAGCAGCTTAGCGCTAGGGTTGGACACCGGGGAGCTGTTTTTT
CDR3 length: 13; clone size: few; J gene: TRBJ1-1; V gene: TRBV20-1; D gene: TRBD1; CDR3 protein: CSARLHRGAEAFF; CDR3 DNA: TGCAGTGCTAGACTCCACAGGGGCGCCGAAGCTTTCTTT
CDR3 length: 14; clone size: few; J gene: TRBJ2-7; V gene: TRBV5-1; D gene: TRBD1; CDR3 protein: CASSLGTGGDEQYF; CDR3 DNA: TGCGCCAGCAGCTTAGGGACAGGGGGCGATGAGCAGTACTTC
CDR3 length: 16; clone size: -; J gene: TRBJ2-7; V gene: TRBV19; D gene: TRBD1; CDR3 protein: CASSMSGGQGTYEQYF; CDR3 DNA: TGTGCCAGTAGTATGTCCGGGGGACAGGGGACCTACGAGCAGTACTTC
CDR3 length: 13; clone size: -; J gene: TRBJ2-5; V gene: TRBV30; D gene: -; CDR3 protein: CAWSPTGRETQYF; CDR3 DNA: TGTGCCTGGAGTCCTACAGGGCGGGAGACCCAGTACTTC
CDR3 length: 12; clone size: -; J gene: TRBJ2-3; V gene: TRBV29-1; D gene: -; CDR3 protein: CSVGARGQAQYF; CDR3 DNA: TGCAGCGTGGGCGCGCGGGGGCAGGCGCAGTATTTT
CDR3 length: 13; clone size: -; J gene: TRBJ2-5; V gene: TRBV6-5; D gene: TRBD2; CDR3 protein: CASSLRGGLTQYF; CDR3 DNA: TGTGCCAGCAGTTTACGGGGGGGTCTGACCCAGTACTTC
CDR3 length: 16; clone size: -; J gene: TRBJ1-4; V gene: TRBV12-3/TRBV12-4; D gene: -; CDR3 protein: CASSLLGPLTNEKLFF; CDR3 DNA: TGTGCCAGCAGTTTGCTGGGGCCGTTGACTAATGAAAAACTGTTTTTT
CDR3 length: 14; clone size: -; J gene: TRBJ2-3; V gene: TRBV18; D gene: -; CDR3 protein: CASSPLQVTDTQYF; CDR3 DNA: TGTGCCAGCTCACCACTCCAGGTCACAGATACGCAGTATTTT
CDR3 length: 12; clone size: many; J gene: TRBJ2-7; V gene: TRBV12-3/TRBV12-4; D gene: -; CDR3 protein: CASSLRGYEQYF; CDR3 DNA: TGTGCCAGCAGTTTAAGGGGTTACGAGCAGTACTTC
CDR3 length: 15; clone size: -; J gene: TRBJ1-6; V gene: TRBV18; D gene: -; CDR3 protein: CASSVTGNYDSPLHF; CDR3 DNA: TGTGCCAGCTCAGTCACCGGGAATTATGATTCACCCCTCCACTTT
CDR3 length: 14; clone size: -; J gene: TRBJ2-1; V gene: TRBV11-3; D gene: TRBD2; CDR3 protein: CASTGTSVDNEQFF; CDR3 DNA: TGTGCCAGCACCGGGACTAGCGTCGACAATGAGCAGTTCTTC
CDR3 length: 16; clone size: -; J gene: TRBJ2-1; V gene: TRBV20-1; D gene: TRBD2; CDR3 protein: CSARILAGSSYNEQFF; CDR3 DNA: TGCAGTGCTAGAATACTAGCGGGGAGCTCCTACAATGAGCAGTTCTTC
CDR3 length: 14; clone size: -; J gene: TRBJ2-7; V gene: TRBV5-5; D gene: -; CDR3 protein: CASRFIASSYEQYF; CDR3 DNA: TGTGCCAGCAGATTCATAGCGTCCTCCTACGAGCAGTACTTC
CDR3 length: 17; clone size: -; J gene: TRBJ2-1; V gene: TRBV12-3/TRBV12-4; D gene: TRBD2; CDR3 protein: CASSPTRLAGGPNEQFF; CDR3 DNA: TGTGCCAGCAGTCCAACCCGACTAGCGGGGGGGCCAAATGAGCAGTTCTTC
CDR3 length: 15; clone size: -; J gene: TRBJ2-2; V gene: TRBV12-3/TRBV12-4; D gene: TRBD1; CDR3 protein: CASSPPGQGSGELFF; CDR3 DNA: TGTGCCAGCAGCCCTCCGGGACAGGGATCCGGGGAGCTGTTTTTT
CDR3 length: 11; clone size: few; J gene: TRBJ2-3; V gene: TRBV5-1; D gene: -; CDR3 protein: CASSGADTQYF; CDR3 DNA: TGCGCCAGCTCCGGAGCAGATACGCAGTATTTT
CDR3 length: 13; clone size: -; J gene: TRBJ1-2; V gene: TRBV30; D gene: -; CDR3 protein: CAWTFGRDYGYTF; CDR3 DNA: TGTGCCTGGACGTTCGGGAGGGACTATGGCTACACCTTC
CDR3 length: 12; clone size: few; J gene: TRBJ2-1; V gene: TRBV24-1; D gene: TRBD2; CDR3 protein: CATSELAGEQFF; CDR3 DNA: TGTGCCACCAGTGAATTAGCGGGTGAGCAGTTCTTC
CDR3 length: 14; clone size: many; J gene: TRBJ2-7; V gene: TRBV7-8; D gene: -; CDR3 protein: CASSLVGGPYEQYF; CDR3 DNA: TGTGCCAGCAGCTTAGTAGGGGGGCCCTACGAGCAGTACTTC
CDR3 length: 14; clone size: -; J gene: TRBJ2-7; V gene: TRBV29-1; D gene: -; CDR3 protein: CSVESLEGGYEQYF; CDR3 DNA: TGCAGCGTTGAATCCCTAGAGGGGGGCTACGAGCAGTACTTC
CDR3 length: 15; clone size: -; J gene: TRBJ2-2; V gene: TRBV7-9; D gene: -; CDR3 protein: CASRSLRGSTGELFF; CDR3 DNA: TGTGCCAGCAGAAGCCTCAGGGGAAGCACCGGGGAGCTGTTTTTT
CDR3 length: 13; clone size: -; J gene: TRBJ2-5; V gene: TRBV5-8; D gene: -; CDR3 protein: CASSLRGMETQYF; CDR3 DNA: TGTGCCAGCAGCTTGAGAGGGATGGAGACCCAGTACTTC
CDR3 length: 19; clone size: few; J gene: TRBJ2-2; V gene: TRBV5-1; D gene: TRBD2; CDR3 protein: CASSLVGAGGPRDTGELFF; CDR3 DNA: TGCGCCAGCAGCTTGGTCGGTGCGGGAGGGCCCCGTGACACCGGGGAGCTGTTTTTT
CDR3 length: 13; clone size: -; J gene: TRBJ1-1; V gene: TRBV20-1; D gene: -; CDR3 protein: CSARGIGAREAFF; CDR3 DNA: TGCAGTGCTAGAGGAATTGGGGCCCGAGAAGCTTTCTTT
CDR3 length: 18; clone size: -; J gene: TRBJ1-3; V gene: TRBV20-1; D gene: -; CDR3 protein: CSARDRHRPGASGNTIYF; CDR3 DNA: TGCAGTGCTAGAGATCGCCATCGACCAGGGGCTTCTGGAAACACCATATATTTT
CDR3 length: 14; clone size: few; J gene: TRBJ2-2; V gene: TRBV5-1; D gene: -; CDR3 protein: CASKTVLATGELFF; CDR3 DNA: TGCGCCAGCAAGACGGTTCTCGCCACCGGGGAGCTGTTTTTT
CDR3 length: 14; clone size: -; J gene: TRBJ2-7; V gene: TRBV24-1; D gene: -; CDR3 protein: CATSKATDPYEQYF; CDR3 DNA: TGTGCCACCAGTAAAGCCACCGACCCCTACGAGCAGTACTTC
CDR3 length: 15; clone size: -; J gene: TRBJ2-1; V gene: TRBV13; D gene: -; CDR3 protein: CASSFDRSRLSEQFF; CDR3 DNA: TGTGCCAGCAGCTTCGACAGGAGCCGACTTAGTGAGCAGTTCTTC
CDR3 length: 16; clone size: -; J gene: TRBJ1-1; V gene: TRBV19; D gene: -; CDR3 protein: CASSTGAGAWDTEAFF; CDR3 DNA: TGTGCCAGTAGTACAGGTGCGGGGGCTTGGGACACTGAAGCTTTCTTT
CDR3 length: 15; clone size: -; J gene: TRBJ2-1; V gene: TRBV4-2; D gene: -; CDR3 protein: CASSQVRGSRGEQFF; CDR3 DNA: TGTGCCAGCAGCCAAGTGCGGGGAAGTCGAGGTGAGCAGTTCTTC
CDR3 length: 14; clone size: few; J gene: TRBJ2-7; V gene: TRBV18; D gene: TRBD1; CDR3 protein: CASAGDRGPYEQYF; CDR3 DNA: TGTGCCAGCGCAGGGGACAGGGGGCCCTACGAGCAGTACTTC
CDR3 length: 16; clone size: -; J gene: TRBJ2-1; V gene: TRBV4-2; D gene: TRBD2; CDR3 protein: CASSQGGTSSYNEQFF; CDR3 DNA: TGTGCCAGCAGCCAAGGGGGGACTAGTTCCTACAATGAGCAGTTCTTC
CDR3 length: 18; clone size: few; J gene: TRBJ2-3; V gene: TRBV29-1; D gene: TRBD2; CDR3 protein: CSVEGGTSGSLRTDTQYF; CDR3 DNA: TGCAGCGTTGAAGGCGGGACTAGCGGGAGTTTAAGAACAGATACGCAGTATTTT
CDR3 length: 14; clone size: -; J gene: TRBJ2-1; V gene: TRBV7-7; D gene: TRBD1; CDR3 protein: CASSQGTGDREQFF; CDR3 DNA: TGTGCCAGCAGCCAAGGGACAGGGGACCGTGAGCAGTTCTTC
CDR3 length: 13; clone size: -; J gene: TRBJ2-7; V gene: TRBV12-3/TRBV12-4; D gene: TRBD2; CDR3 protein: CASSLELAAGRYF; CDR3 DNA: TGTGCCAGCAGTTTAGAACTAGCGGCCGGGCGGTACTTC
CDR3 length: 13; clone size: -; J gene: TRBJ1-2; V gene: TRBV6-1; D gene: TRBD1; CDR3 protein: CASQQGQNYGYTF; CDR3 DNA: TGTGCCAGCCAGCAGGGACAGAACTATGGCTACACCTTC
CDR3 length: 13; clone size: -; J gene: TRBJ2-5; V gene: TRBV7-3; D gene: -; CDR3 protein: CASRSTAEETQYF; CDR3 DNA: TGTGCCAGCAGGTCAACGGCAGAAGAGACCCAGTACTTC
CDR3 length: 17; clone size: few; J gene: TRBJ2-7; V gene: TRBV7-8; D gene: TRBD1; CDR3 protein: CASSSPLRDRIDYEQYF; CDR3 DNA: TGTGCCAGCAGCTCCCCCCTCCGGGACAGGATAGATTACGAGCAGTACTTC
CDR3 length: 13; clone size: -; J gene: TRBJ2-2; V gene: TRBV12-3/TRBV12-4; D gene: -; CDR3 protein: CAGGTRNTGELFF; CDR3 DNA: TGTGCTGGGGGCACGCGGAACACCGGGGAGCTGTTTTTT
CDR3 length: 17; clone size: -; J gene: TRBJ1-2; V gene: TRBV2; D gene: -; CDR3 protein: CARELEDQSLMGYGYTF; CDR3 DNA: TGTGCCAGAGAACTAGAAGACCAGAGCTTGATGGGCTATGGCTACACCTTC
CDR3 length: 17; clone size: few; J gene: TRBJ2-3; V gene: TRBV5-1; D gene: -; CDR3 protein: CASSLPLVAASTDTQYF; CDR3 DNA: TGCGCCAGCAGCCTACCACTGGTTGCCGCTAGCACAGATACGCAGTATTTT
CDR3 length: 20; clone size: -; J gene: TRBJ2-1; V gene: TRBV5-1; D gene: TRBD2; CDR3 protein: CASSSPRLAGSLSSYNEQFF; CDR3 DNA: TGCGCCAGCAGCTCCCCCCGACTAGCGGGATCGCTAAGCTCCTACAATGAGCAGTTCTTC
CDR3 length: 13; clone size: few; J gene: TRBJ2-5; V gene: TRBV12-3/TRBV12-4; D gene: -; CDR3 protein: CASSRSGRGTQYF; CDR3 DNA: TGTGCCAGCAGTCGGTCGGGGAGAGGGACCCAGTACTTC
CDR3 length: 12; clone size: -; J gene: TRBJ1-2; V gene: TRBV30; D gene: -; CDR3 protein: CAWSVQQAGYTF; CDR3 DNA: TGTGCCTGGAGTGTACAACAGGCTGGCTACACCTTC
CDR3 length: 16; clone size: -; J gene: TRBJ2-3; V gene: TRBV5-6; D gene: TRBD2; CDR3 protein: CASGTSGGASTDTQYF; CDR3 DNA: TGTGCCAGCGGGACTAGCGGGGGTGCTAGCACAGATACGCAGTATTTT